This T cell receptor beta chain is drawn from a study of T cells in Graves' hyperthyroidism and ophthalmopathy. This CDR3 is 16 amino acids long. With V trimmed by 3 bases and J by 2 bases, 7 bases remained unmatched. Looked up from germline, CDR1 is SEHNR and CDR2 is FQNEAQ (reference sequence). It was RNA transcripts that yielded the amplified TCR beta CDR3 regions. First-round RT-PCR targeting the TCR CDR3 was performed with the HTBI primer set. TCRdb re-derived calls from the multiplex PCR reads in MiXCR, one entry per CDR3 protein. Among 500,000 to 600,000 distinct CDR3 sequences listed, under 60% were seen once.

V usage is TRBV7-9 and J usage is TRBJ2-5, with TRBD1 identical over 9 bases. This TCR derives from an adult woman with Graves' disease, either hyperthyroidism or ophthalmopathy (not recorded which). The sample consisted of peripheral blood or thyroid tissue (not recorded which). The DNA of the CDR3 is TGTGCCAGCAGCTTTTCCGGGACAGGGTGGCAAGAGACCCAGTACTTC. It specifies CASSFSGTGWQETQYF.